One sample yielded the 3 T cell receptor beta chains listed below, sequenced in a study of patients and donors after allogeneic stem cell transplantation. TCRdb fed the RT-PCR reads into MiXCR, producing one record per CDR3 protein. The repertoire has around 150,000 distinct CDR3 sequences, 30% to 45% of them found once; the top ten carry about 50%. The sequenced sample was blood, either unsorted or a sorted T cell fraction (not recorded which). These receptor sequences come from a human donor who was either an allogeneic HSCT recipient or a stem cell or donor lymphocyte infusion donor (not recorded which). It is not recorded whose cells these are; they may come from a transplant donor.

This clonotype was counted ten times or more. The chain couples TRBV9 to TRBJ1-1; the D is unclear. V was trimmed by 2 bases and J by 11 bases, leaving 13 bases between them. The CDR3 is made up of 12 amino acids. In germline, CDR1 is SGDLS, CDR2 YYNGEE. This CDR3 reads CASSVAEGRAFF. CDR3 nucleotide sequence: TGTGCCAGCAGCGTTGCCGAGGGTAGGGCTTTCTTT.

This clonotype was picked up a small number of times. The V gene is TRBV6-5, the J gene TRBJ1-2; 7 nucleotides agree with TRBD1. The germline CDR1 and CDR2 sequences are MNHEY and SVGAGI. The CDR3 length is 16 residues. Trimming at V came to 2 bases and at J to 8 bases, leaving 14 bases not matched to a gene. The CDR3 protein is CASSYRYEGAGGGYTF. The CDR3 nucleotides read TGTGCCAGCAGTTACCGATACGAGGGGGCAGGCGGCGGCTACACCTTC.

The V and J genes are TRBV4-3 and TRBJ1-3; no reliable D call. This CDR3 region has 13 residues. Germline-derived CDR1 and CDR2 are LGHNA and YSLEER. V was clipped by 5 bases and J by 2 bases, with 7 bases between them. CDR3 DNA: TGCGCCAGCAGCACTGCGACTGGAAACACCATATATTTT. Residues: CASSTATGNTIYF.